Included here is one T cell receptor beta chain sequence, with context. Its target antigen remains unknown. No qualities accompany the bases; no much larger clone lies one base away. CD8 naive samples were obtained by positive selection for CCR7 among CD45RO-negative cells, yielding a CD45RA+CCR7+ population from which TemRA cells were excluded. Healthy HIV-negative adults with no recently reported acute infections or vaccinations were included as donors. Only Caucasian adults living in Nashville, Tennessee, USA were represented among the donors. Blood was collected by leukapheresis, and PBMCs were isolated by Ficoll-Histopaque density gradient centrifugation and then cryopreserved in liquid nitrogen vapor phase. Analytical flow cytometry was used to check the purity and quantity of each magnetically sorted T cell population. Each sorted fraction had its genomic DNA isolated and then quantified by UV absorbance on a Nanodrop 2000c.

This sample was included in a study of shared clonotypes between healthy human individuals (dated by TCRdb to 2018 to 2021). For context, the study as a whole: The cohort comprised a couple of women and a few men aged 18 to 49 years. Blood TCR repertoires of four to six healthy adults were deeply sequenced to estimate repertoire size and the extent of clonotype sharing between individuals. To increase sequencing depth and limit assay-specific biases, different laboratories used diverse techniques to prepare libraries and sequence TCR repertoires. For each donor, three plates each were used for CD4 naive and CD4 memory, two plates were used for CD8 naive, and one plate was used for CD8 memory. Each donor's leukapheresis produced roughly between roughly 0.9 and 9 billion PBMCs.

What the authors observed across the whole study: Sampling was limited to blood, and TCR repertoires in tissue likely differ from TCR repertoires in blood. The genetic and exposure-history diversity represented was limited by the small number of donors. Estimated clonotype richness was generally larger for naive than for memory subsets. Compared with non-shared clonotypes, clonotypes shared by all four sorted-subset donors had higher generation probabilities. Pairwise subsampling indicated that sequencing depth was expected to affect the degree of clonotype sharing among donors. Across a handful of donors, approximately 5% of naive CD4, approximately 4% of naive CD8, 2.3% of memory CD4, and 0.4% to 0.45% of memory CD8 clonotypes were shared. Rarefaction of sorted-subset datasets indicated incomplete sequencing despite the large sequencing depth.

Relative to germline, V is missing 6 bases and J is missing 9 bases, with 15 bases of the junction outside any gene match. From cysteine to phenylalanine, the CDR3 is 16 amino acids long. Of all the DNA, just the CDR3 is kept, 48 bases in frame from base 1. The germline V gene (reference sequence) supplies CDR1 MNHEY and CDR2 SMNVEV. Using the deep immunoSEQ assay, TCR CDR3 regions were amplified from genomic DNA by multiplex PCR. Extracted genomic DNA from each cell subset was spread evenly across all wells of several immunoSEQ 96-well plates, with each plate serving as a replicate. For sorted subsets, 200 to 250 ng genomic DNA, equal to 30,000 to 35,000 T cell genomes, was loaded into each replicate PCR. Purified libraries were quantified with a Qubit 3.0 fluorometer, sized on a Bioanalyzer 2100, and re-quantified with the KAPA Library Quantification kit. A separate single-read 150-cycle Illumina NextSeq 550 flow cell was used to sequence each immunoSEQ 96-well plate. Regarding the original processing steps: Because only junctional sequences without quality scores were contained in the immunoSEQ output, filtering matching that applied to full-length reads could not be performed. To assign V/J genes and CDR3, sequences were annotated using PyIR, a Python wrapper for IgBLAST v1.9, with IMGT germline references. Reads were removed for weak V/J assignments (E-value above 1e-6), missing CDR3, stop codons, out-of-frame junctions, or ambiguous translated residues. V3J clonotypes were defined as sequences sharing an identical inferred V gene, J gene, and CDR3 amino acid sequence. Percentage overlap between repertoires was calculated by dividing the number of shared unique clonotypes by the size of the smaller repertoire. RTK rarefaction, the Chao1 estimator, and Recon v2.1 estimates of unobserved clonotypes were used to assess repertoire richness. OLGA was used to compute generation probabilities for all TCRbeta clonotypes that the gDNA method yielded from a few donors. Here the immuneACCESS table is served through TCRdb, limited to in-frame sequences with V and J called. Missing clones are a known gap in these copies; in checked studies unresolved V genes cover under half, and the rest lacks a known reason. The V and J calls and clone size are taken from that table; D and trimming were inferred from the DNA. The sample yields approximately 2,200,000 clones; 85% to 95% were counted once. The ten largest clones add up to 1.5% to 2% of the sample.

Sequencing input: naive CD8+ T cells from PBMCs. The cell subset or site label, read with the paper, signifies: CD45RA+CCR7+. The receptor chain draws on TRBV27 and TRBJ2-7, and 12 junction bases match TRBD2. The receptor comes from a young man in good health. Some clones in this sample may be carry-over from other donors' samples. The nucleotide sequence is TGTGCCAGCAGCCGAGGGACTAGCGGGTCACCGTTGGGGCAGTACTTC. Its translation is CASSRGTSGSPLGQYF.